The sequence of this T cell receptor (beta chain) was determined in a study of cytomegalovirus exposure and HLA in healthy donors. Study-wide points: Through in vitro validation, three CMV-associated chains were shown to be specific for CMV antigens. TCR beta chains numbering more than 150 were designated cytomegalovirus-associated.

TCRdb's copy holds only in-frame clones and misses some; the assay was immunoSEQ multiplex PCR. The repertoire includes roughly 82,000 clones, about 92% of them detected once, and about 0.68% sits in the top ten. This CDR3 is 13 amino acids long. Trimming removed 5 bases at V and 4 bases at J, with 10 bases between. Germline lookup yields CDR1 ENHRY and CDR2 SYGVKD. A single count supports this clone. Its antigen is currently unknown. The chain carries TRBV10-3 and TRBJ2-3; D may be TRBD1 (6 bases). Source material: PBMCs. The receptor's source is a young man in good health and CMV-seronegative. The CDR3 loop is CAISYRESDTQYF. The CDR3 coding sequence is TGTGCCATCAGTTACAGGGAGTCAGATACGCAGTATTTT.